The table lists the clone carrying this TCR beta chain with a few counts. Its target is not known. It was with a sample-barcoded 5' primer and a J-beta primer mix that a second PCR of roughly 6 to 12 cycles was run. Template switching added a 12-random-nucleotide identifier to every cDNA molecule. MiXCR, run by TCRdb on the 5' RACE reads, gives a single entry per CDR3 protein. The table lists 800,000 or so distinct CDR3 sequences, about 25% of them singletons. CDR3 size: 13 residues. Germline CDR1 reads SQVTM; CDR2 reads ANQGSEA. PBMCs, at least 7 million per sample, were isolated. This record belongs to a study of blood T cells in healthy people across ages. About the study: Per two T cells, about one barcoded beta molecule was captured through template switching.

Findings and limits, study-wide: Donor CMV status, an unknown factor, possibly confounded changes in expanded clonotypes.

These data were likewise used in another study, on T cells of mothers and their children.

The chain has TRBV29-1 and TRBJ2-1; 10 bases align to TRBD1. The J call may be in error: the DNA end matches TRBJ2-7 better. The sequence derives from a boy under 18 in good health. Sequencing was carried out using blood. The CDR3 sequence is CSAWDRGSYEQYF. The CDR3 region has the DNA TGCAGCGCATGGGACAGGGGCTCCTACGAGCAGTACTTC.